A selection of T cell receptor beta chains follows, all from one sample in a study of blood T cell repertoires in COVID-19. Profiled with immunoSEQ multiplex PCR; TCRdb holds only in-frame clones, not every one. This repertoire shows approximately 74,000 clones, about 89% found once; its top ten account for roughly 2%. Specimen: peripheral blood. The receptors originated from a woman aged 60-75 years with acute or convalescent COVID-19. Each CDR3 is given with its conserved first and last residue. D genes are given only for firm matches. Clone size, where shown, is once, few, many, or a class for clones that have expanded.

V gene: TRBV27; J gene: TRBJ1-2; D gene: .; CDR3 length: 16; clone size: .; CDR3 protein: CASSPSTGLVDYGYTF; CDR3 DNA: TGTGCCAGCAGTCCTTCCACAGGGTTGGTGGACTATGGCTACACCTTC
V gene: TRBV21-1; J gene: TRBJ1-1; D gene: .; CDR3 length: 19; clone size: .; CDR3 protein: CASSKVGPGQGNMNTEAFF; CDR3 DNA: TGTGCCAGCAGCAAAGTGGGACCGGGACAAGGAAACATGAACACTGAAGCTTTCTTT
V gene: TRBV6-5; J gene: TRBJ1-2; D gene: .; CDR3 length: 11; clone size: .; CDR3 protein: CASSPTFGYTF; CDR3 DNA: TGTGCCAGCAGTCCAACATTTGGCTACACCTTC
V gene: TRBV5-1; J gene: TRBJ2-1; D gene: TRBD2; CDR3 length: 17; clone size: .; CDR3 protein: CASSLAGAGELYNEQFF; CDR3 DNA: TGCGCCAGCAGCTTGGCCGGGGCGGGGGAGTTATACAATGAGCAGTTCTTC
V gene: TRBV5-4; J gene: TRBJ2-3; D gene: .; CDR3 length: 15; clone size: .; CDR3 protein: CASSLGGSGGDTQYF; CDR3 DNA: TGTGCCAGCAGCTTGGGAGGGTCCGGAGGGGATACGCAGTATTTT
V gene: TRBV28; J gene: TRBJ2-7; D gene: TRBD1; CDR3 length: 14; clone size: .; CDR3 protein: CASSHRTGGLEQYF; CDR3 DNA: TGTGCCAGCAGTCACCGGACAGGGGGGCTCGAGCAGTACTTC
V gene: TRBV4-2; J gene: TRBJ2-5; D gene: .; CDR3 length: 14; clone size: .; CDR3 protein: CASSQGTVQETQYF; CDR3 DNA: TGTGCCAGCAGCCAAGGTACTGTCCAAGAGACCCAGTACTTC
V gene: TRBV7-9; J gene: TRBJ1-1; D gene: TRBD1; CDR3 length: 11; clone size: .; CDR3 protein: CASEGQGPAFF; CDR3 DNA: TGTGCCAGCGAGGGACAGGGGCCAGCTTTCTTT
V gene: TRBV10-3; J gene: TRBJ1-6; D gene: TRBD1; CDR3 length: 14; clone size: .; CDR3 protein: CAISLSGGNSPLHF; CDR3 DNA: TGTGCCATCAGCCTCTCAGGGGGAAATTCACCCCTCCACTTT
V gene: TRBV19; J gene: TRBJ2-3; D gene: .; CDR3 length: 13; clone size: .; CDR3 protein: CASSTSLADTQYF; CDR3 DNA: TGTGCCAGTAGTACCTCGTTAGCGGATACGCAGTATTTT
V gene: TRBV3-1/TRBV3-2; J gene: TRBJ1-1; D gene: .; CDR3 length: 13; clone size: .; CDR3 protein: CASSQNSLTEAFF; CDR3 DNA: TGTGCCAGCAGCCAAAACAGTCTGACTGAAGCTTTCTTT
V gene: TRBV7-2; J gene: TRBJ2-1; D gene: TRBD2; CDR3 length: 18; clone size: .; CDR3 protein: CASSPVGLAGSRYNEQFF; CDR3 DNA: TGTGCCAGCAGCCCCGTGGGGCTAGCGGGATCCCGCTACAATGAGCAGTTCTTC
V gene: TRBV5-1; J gene: TRBJ2-7; D gene: TRBD1; CDR3 length: 14; clone size: .; CDR3 protein: CASSYGTGRGEQYF; CDR3 DNA: TGCGCCAGCAGCTACGGGACAGGGAGAGGAGAGCAGTACTTC
V gene: TRBV2; J gene: TRBJ1-6; D gene: TRBD1; CDR3 length: 15; clone size: once; CDR3 protein: CASRGQGPLNSPLHF; CDR3 DNA: TGTGCCAGCAGGGGACAGGGACCACTTAATTCACCCCTCCACTTT
V gene: TRBV4-3; J gene: TRBJ2-1; D gene: TRBD1; CDR3 length: 14; clone size: .; CDR3 protein: CASSQQQGWNEQFF; CDR3 DNA: TGCGCCAGCAGCCAACAACAGGGGTGGAATGAGCAGTTCTTC
V gene: TRBV6-1; J gene: TRBJ2-1; D gene: .; CDR3 length: 18; clone size: .; CDR3 protein: CASSGDIRLGSSYNEQFF; CDR3 DNA: TGTGCCAGCAGTGGGGACATCCGACTGGGGAGCTCCTACAATGAGCAGTTCTTC
V gene: TRBV19; J gene: TRBJ1-5; D gene: .; CDR3 length: 12; clone size: .; CDR3 protein: CASSPQGQPQHF; CDR3 DNA: TGTGCCAGTAGTCCGCAGGGTCAGCCCCAGCATTTT
V gene: TRBV10-1; J gene: TRBJ1-2; D gene: TRBD1; CDR3 length: 18; clone size: .; CDR3 protein: CASSESFGGWTGHYGYTF; CDR3 DNA: TGCGCCAGCAGTGAGTCGTTCGGGGGTTGGACAGGGCACTATGGCTACACCTTC
V gene: TRBV28; J gene: TRBJ1-2; D gene: .; CDR3 length: 17; clone size: .; CDR3 protein: CASSSNSRWDINYGYTF; CDR3 DNA: TGTGCCAGCAGTTCCAACTCTCGGTGGGACATTAACTATGGCTACACCTTC
V gene: TRBV7-2; J gene: TRBJ2-3; D gene: .; CDR3 length: 14; clone size: .; CDR3 protein: CASSLMSGADTQYF; CDR3 DNA: TGTGCCAGCAGCTTAATGTCAGGGGCAGATACGCAGTATTTT
V gene: TRBV6-2/TRBV6-3; J gene: TRBJ2-1; D gene: TRBD2; CDR3 length: 16; clone size: .; CDR3 protein: CASSDIAGGPYNEQFF; CDR3 DNA: TGTGCCAGCAGTGACATAGCGGGAGGGCCATACAATGAGCAGTTCTTC
V gene: TRBV5-1; J gene: TRBJ1-1; D gene: .; CDR3 length: 14; clone size: .; CDR3 protein: CASSSQGGNTEAFF; CDR3 DNA: TGCGCCAGCAGCTCCCAAGGGGGAAACACTGAAGCTTTCTTT
V gene: TRBV5-6; J gene: TRBJ1-2; D gene: .; CDR3 length: 15; clone size: .; CDR3 protein: CASSYRMEENYGYTF; CDR3 DNA: TGTGCCAGCAGCTATCGTATGGAGGAAAACTATGGCTACACCTTC
V gene: TRBV7-8; J gene: TRBJ2-7; D gene: TRBD1; CDR3 length: 15; clone size: .; CDR3 protein: CASSLDSGGFYEQYF; CDR3 DNA: TGTGCCAGCAGCTTAGACTCAGGGGGATTCTACGAGCAGTACTTC
V gene: TRBV29-1; J gene: TRBJ2-1; D gene: TRBD2; CDR3 length: 16; clone size: .; CDR3 protein: CSVEDRASGRADEQFF; CDR3 DNA: TGCAGCGTTGAAGATAGGGCTAGCGGGAGGGCCGATGAGCAGTTCTTC
V gene: TRBV4-2; J gene: TRBJ2-2; D gene: TRBD2; CDR3 length: 17; clone size: .; CDR3 protein: CASSKDPGLEAAGELFF; CDR3 DNA: TGTGCCAGCAGCAAAGACCCGGGACTAGAAGCCGCCGGGGAGCTGTTTTTT
V gene: TRBV27; J gene: TRBJ2-7; D gene: .; CDR3 length: 16; clone size: .; CDR3 protein: CASSLSHVTDPYEQYF; CDR3 DNA: TGTGCCAGCAGTTTATCGCACGTCACAGACCCCTACGAGCAGTACTTC
V gene: TRBV7-7; J gene: TRBJ2-5; D gene: TRBD2; CDR3 length: 16; clone size: few; CDR3 protein: CASSKGTSGTQETQYF; CDR3 DNA: TGTGCCAGCAGCAAAGGGACCAGCGGGACCCAAGAGACCCAGTACTTC
V gene: TRBV13; J gene: TRBJ1-4; D gene: TRBD1; CDR3 length: 14; clone size: .; CDR3 protein: CASSHTGDLRKLFF; CDR3 DNA: TGTGCCAGCAGCCATACAGGGGATCTTCGGAAACTGTTTTTT
V gene: TRBV10-3; J gene: TRBJ1-2; D gene: TRBD1; CDR3 length: 13; clone size: .; CDR3 protein: CAITKGQGNGYTF; CDR3 DNA: TGTGCCATCACCAAAGGACAGGGAAATGGCTACACCTTC
V gene: TRBV4-2; J gene: TRBJ1-2; D gene: TRBD1; CDR3 length: 14; clone size: .; CDR3 protein: CASSQDSDRGGYTF; CDR3 DNA: TGTGCCAGCAGCCAAGATTCGGACAGGGGTGGCTACACCTTC
V gene: TRBV19; J gene: TRBJ1-5; D gene: TRBD1; CDR3 length: 15; clone size: .; CDR3 protein: CASSMRQGSNQPQHF; CDR3 DNA: TGTGCCAGTAGTATGAGACAGGGAAGCAATCAGCCCCAGCATTTT
V gene: TRBV4-3; J gene: TRBJ2-1; D gene: .; CDR3 length: 21; clone size: .; CDR3 protein: CASRQGPGGVSAGAEGNEQFF; CDR3 DNA: TGCGCCAGCAGGCAAGGCCCCGGGGGAGTGTCGGCGGGGGCCGAGGGCAATGAGCAGTTCTTC
V gene: TRBV4-3; J gene: TRBJ1-1; D gene: TRBD1; CDR3 length: 15; clone size: .; CDR3 protein: CASSQDVQGATEAFF; CDR3 DNA: TGCGCCAGCAGCCAAGATGTTCAGGGGGCCACTGAAGCTTTCTTT
V gene: TRBV2; J gene: TRBJ2-3; D gene: .; CDR3 length: 15; clone size: .; CDR3 protein: CASSEDQGSTDTQYF; CDR3 DNA: TGTGCCAGCAGTGAAGATCAGGGAAGCACAGATACGCAGTATTTT
V gene: TRBV21-1; J gene: TRBJ1-3; D gene: .; CDR3 length: 20; clone size: .; CDR3 protein: CASSKRGPGQGAVIGNTIYF; CDR3 DNA: TGTGCCAGCAGCAAAAGGGGCCCGGGACAGGGGGCGGTCATTGGAAACACCATATATTTT
V gene: TRBV2; J gene: TRBJ1-3; D gene: .; CDR3 length: 14; clone size: once; CDR3 protein: CASTTTEAGITIYF; CDR3 DNA: TGTGCCAGCACCACGACGGAGGCAGGAATAACCATATATTTT
V gene: TRBV4-2; J gene: TRBJ2-1; D gene: TRBD2; CDR3 length: 16; clone size: .; CDR3 protein: CASSPALAGGYNEQFF; CDR3 DNA: TGTGCCAGCAGCCCCGCCCTAGCGGGGGGGTACAATGAGCAGTTCTTC
V gene: TRBV30; J gene: TRBJ2-7; D gene: .; CDR3 length: 12; clone size: .; CDR3 protein: CAWGENIYEQYF; CDR3 DNA: TGTGCCTGGGGGGAGAACATCTACGAGCAGTACTTC
V gene: TRBV7-2; J gene: TRBJ2-3; D gene: TRBD2; CDR3 length: 16; clone size: .; CDR3 protein: CASSLSSGGTSDTQYF; CDR3 DNA: TGTGCCAGCAGCTTATCTAGCGGGGGGACCTCAGATACGCAGTATTTT
V gene: TRBV7-2; J gene: TRBJ2-7; D gene: TRBD1; CDR3 length: 15; clone size: few; CDR3 protein: CASSDRDRVYAEQYF; CDR3 DNA: TGTGCCAGCAGCGACCGGGACAGGGTCTATGCGGAGCAGTACTTC
V gene: TRBV6-6; J gene: TRBJ1-2; D gene: TRBD1; CDR3 length: 14; clone size: .; CDR3 protein: CASTPNQGAGGYTF; CDR3 DNA: TGTGCCAGCACCCCAAACCAGGGGGCGGGCGGCTACACCTTC
V gene: TRBV4-3; J gene: TRBJ1-1; D gene: .; CDR3 length: 17; clone size: .; CDR3 protein: CASSQIKTRGMNTEAFF; CDR3 DNA: TGCGCCAGCAGCCAAATAAAAACCAGGGGTATGAACACTGAAGCTTTCTTT
V gene: TRBV7-9; J gene: TRBJ2-7; D gene: TRBD1; CDR3 length: 13; clone size: .; CDR3 protein: CASSSGTGVEQYF; CDR3 DNA: TGTGCCAGCAGCTCCGGGACAGGGGTCGAGCAGTACTTC
V gene: TRBV18; J gene: TRBJ1-3; D gene: TRBD1; CDR3 length: 17; clone size: .; CDR3 protein: CASSSEIQGISGNTIYF; CDR3 DNA: TGTGCCAGCTCGTCCGAGATACAGGGGATCTCTGGAAACACCATATATTTT
V gene: TRBV27; J gene: TRBJ2-7; D gene: .; CDR3 length: 15; clone size: .; CDR3 protein: CASSPEGGNSYEQYF; CDR3 DNA: TGTGCCAGCAGTCCCGAAGGCGGTAACTCCTACGAGCAGTACTTC
V gene: TRBV5-4; J gene: TRBJ2-1; D gene: .; CDR3 length: 14; clone size: .; CDR3 protein: CASRPSGAFDEQFF; CDR3 DNA: TGTGCCAGCAGGCCATCAGGTGCGTTCGATGAGCAGTTCTTC
V gene: TRBV3-1/TRBV3-2; J gene: TRBJ1-1; D gene: .; CDR3 length: 13; clone size: once; CDR3 protein: CASSQSLATEAFF; CDR3 DNA: TGTGCCAGCAGCCAATCTTTGGCCACTGAAGCTTTCTTT
V gene: TRBV2; J gene: TRBJ2-7; D gene: .; CDR3 length: 13; clone size: .; CDR3 protein: CASSEMRLEGQYF; CDR3 DNA: TGTGCCAGCAGTGAAATGCGGTTGGAGGGGCAGTACTTC
V gene: TRBV2; J gene: TRBJ2-3; D gene: TRBD2; CDR3 length: 17; clone size: .; CDR3 protein: CASSEALGLAGTDTQYF; CDR3 DNA: TGTGCCAGCAGTGAAGCGCTTGGACTAGCGGGAACAGATACGCAGTATTTT
V gene: TRBV6-5; J gene: TRBJ2-7; D gene: .; CDR3 length: 12; clone size: .; CDR3 protein: CASTSGGLEEYF; CDR3 DNA: TGTGCCAGCACCTCCGGGGGTTTAGAGGAGTACTTC
V gene: TRBV28; J gene: TRBJ1-6; D gene: TRBD1; CDR3 length: 15; clone size: .; CDR3 protein: CASSETGQGRSPLHF; CDR3 DNA: TGTGCCAGCAGCGAAACGGGACAGGGTCGGTCACCCCTCCACTTT
V gene: TRBV10-3; J gene: TRBJ2-1; D gene: TRBD2; CDR3 length: 16; clone size: .; CDR3 protein: CAIRIGSSGSSHEQFF; CDR3 DNA: TGTGCCATCAGGATTGGGTCGAGCGGGAGTTCCCATGAGCAGTTCTTC